Below are 28 T cell receptor beta chains sequenced from a single sample in a study of shared clonotypes between healthy human individuals. The table came from immunoSEQ multiplex PCR; TCRdb's copy has only in-frame clones and leaves some out. The table lists around 1.4 million clones, 98% of them singletons. Sequencing was carried out using naive CD4+ T cells sorted from blood. Subset denoted: CD45RA+ positively selected. The origin of the receptors is a man in his thirties or forties in good health.

On this clone itself: Other DNA sequences in this specimen translate into the identical CDR3. The V and J genes are TRBV20-1 and TRBJ1-4; D unresolved. Per germline, CDR1 DFQATT and CDR2 SNEGSKA (reference sequence). CDR3 length equals 11 residues. V gave up 3 bases and J gave up 8 bases, with 7 bases separating them. As DNA, the CDR3 is TGCAGTGCTAGGGTTGGAGAAAAACTGTTTTTT. This encodes CSARVGEKLFF.

This chain's CDR3 is CASSISQGSQYF. In DNA, the CDR3 is TGTGCCAGTAGTATTTCGCAGGGGTCGCAGTATTTT. The chain has TRBV19 and TRBJ2-3; the D gene is possibly TRBD1 (6 bases). The V end was cut by 3 bases, the J end by 10 bases, with 11 bases between. The V gene's germline CDR1 is LNHDA and CDR2 SQIVND (reference sequence). CDR3 length equals 12 residues.

The chain links TRBV2 to TRBJ1-2; 8 bases agree with TRBD1. J was trimmed by 7 bases and V by 2 bases; bases with no gene match: 6. The CDR3 totals 14 residues. Germline-derived CDR1 and CDR2 are SNHLY and FYNNEI. The CDR3 loop reads CASSEWGQVGGYTF. CDR3 DNA sequence: TGTGCCAGCAGTGAATGGGGACAGGTCGGTGGCTACACCTTC.

As DNA, the CDR3 is TGTGCCAGCAGCCTAGGCCCGGATAGAATCAATCAGCCCCAGCATTTT. Translating it yields CASSLGPDRINQPQHF. The genes are TRBV6-6 and TRBJ1-5; no clear D. CDR1 is MNHNY and CDR2 is SVGAGI in the germline V gene (reference sequence). Trimming removed 6 bases at V and 3 bases at J, with 18 bases between. This CDR3 contains 16 residues.

The chain links TRBV28 to TRBJ2-7, with TRBD1 identical over 9 bases. This CDR3 comprises 17 residues. V lost 2 bases, J lost 8 bases, and 16 bases stayed unmatched. From germline, CDR1 is MDHEN and CDR2 SYDVKM. The CDR3 loop reads CASSLDGQGTLHKQQYF. The CDR3 nucleotides read TGTGCCAGCAGTTTAGACGGACAGGGGACCCTACACAAACAGCAGTACTTC.

The chain couples TRBV5-1 to TRBJ2-3; D not resolved. This CDR3 is built from 13 residues. Germline CDR1 is SGHRS and CDR2 is YFSETQ. V lost 0 bases and J lost 5, with 7 bases in between. DNA of the CDR3: TGCGCCAGCAGCTTGGCTCTTGAAGATACGCAGTATTTT. This codes for CASSLALEDTQYF.

CDR3 sequence (DNA): TGTGCCAGCAGCGTCTTCCGGGGCGAGAGTGGGGTTGATCAGCCCCAGCATTTT. Amino acid sequence: CASSVFRGESGVDQPQHF. The chain recombines TRBV7-6 with TRBJ1-5, with D perhaps TRBD1 (5 bases). The germline CDR1 and CDR2 sequences are SGHVS and FNYEAQ. With 5 bases removed from V and 5 bases from J, the gap between germline ends came to 25 bases. This CDR3 is 18 amino acids long. The full variable domain, with the rest looked up from reference TRBV7-6 and TRBJ1-5, is GAGVSQSPRYKVTKRGQDVALRCDPISGHVSLYWYRQALGQGPEFLTYFNYEAQQDKSGLPNDRFSAERPEGSISTLTIQRTEQRDSAMYRCASSVFRGESGVDQPQHFGDGTRLSIL.

V usage is TRBV11-1 and J usage is TRBJ2-1, with D possibly matching TRBD2 (5 bases). The germline V and J ends were trimmed by 5 bases and 5 bases, with 13 bases remaining between them. Germline CDR1 reads SGHAT; CDR2 reads FQDESV (reference sequence). CDR3 length equals 14 residues. The DNA for the CDR3 is TGTGCCAGCAGCCCCGTAAGCGGCGACAATGAGCAGTTCTTC. Its translation is CASSPVSGDNEQFF.

This clone has only one observation. The CDR3 here is CASSRHVQNEQFF. Here the CDR3 DNA reads TGTGCCAGCAGCCGCCATGTACAAAATGAGCAGTTCTTC. The J gene is TRBJ2-1, the V gene TRBV9; D is undetermined. The CDR3 is 13 amino acids. Deletions cut 4 bases from V and 7 bases from J, with 12 bases between. Germline CDR1 and CDR2: SGDLS and YYNGEE. The complete variable domain, with remaining parts taken from reference TRBV9 and TRBJ2-1, reads DSGVTQTPKHLITATGQRVTLRCSPRSGDLSVYWYQQSLDQGLQFLIQYYNGEERAKGNILERFSAQQFPDLHSELNLSSLELGDSALYFCASSRHVQNEQFFGPGTRLTVL.

This clone was recorded only once. This chain uses TRBV21-1 with TRBJ2-7; the table's D call, TRBD2, has no DNA check behind it. TRBV21-1 is reported as a pseudogene. The CDR3 runs 11 residues. The CDR3 loop is CASSKDGEQYF. In DNA form, the CDR3 reads TGTGCCAGCAGCAAAGACGGGGAGCAGTACTTC.

This chain joins TRBV5-1 and TRBJ2-5, with D possibly being TRBD1 (6 bases). There are 15 residues in the CDR3. The V end lost 1 base, the J end lost 5 bases, and 15 bases lay between the germline ends. Germline V gene lookup returns CDR1 SGHRS and CDR2 YFSETQ. CDR3 DNA: TGCGCCAGCAGCTTGTGGCAGGGGTACGGGGAGACCCAGTACTTC. Residues: CASSLWQGYGETQYF.

The chain recombines TRBV5-1 with TRBJ2-1; TRBD2 aligns across 10 bases. There are 14 residues in the CDR3. The V and J ends lost 3 bases and 6 bases, in that order; junction bases with no gene match: 3. Germline V CDR1 and CDR2: SGHRS, YFSETQ. The CDR3 sequence: CASSSSGSLNEQFF. CDR3 in DNA: TGCGCCAGCAGCTCTAGCGGGAGCCTCAATGAGCAGTTCTTC. The whole variable domain, filled in from reference TRBV5-1 and TRBJ2-1, reads KAGVTQTPRYLIKTRGQQVTLSCSPISGHRSVSWYQQTPGQGLQFLFEYFSETQRNKGNFPGRFSGRQFSNSRSEMNVSTLELGDSALYLCASSSSGSLNEQFFGPGTRLTVL.

J is TRBJ1-1 and V is TRBV27, with a possible D match to TRBD1 (5 bases). CDR1 is MNHEY, CDR2 SMNVEV, per germline (reference sequence). V lost 2 bases and J 3 bases, leaving 7 bases between the germline ends. The CDR3 is 13 residues long. The CDR3 spells CASSLIGDTEAFF. CDR3 nucleotide sequence: TGTGCCAGCAGTTTAATAGGGGACACTGAAGCTTTCTTT.

V is TRBV7-9 and J is TRBJ1-5; possibly TRBD1 for D (5 bases). Trimming cost V 5 bases and J 5 bases, with 22 bases left between them. Per germline, CDR1 SEHNR and CDR2 FQNEAQ (reference sequence). This CDR3 region has 17 residues. CDR3 coding DNA: TGTGCCAGCAGCGATTTTCAGGGAGGCCTGGGCGATCAGCCCCAGCATTTT. Translating it yields CASSDFQGGLGDQPQHF.

The chain links TRBV7-6 to TRBJ2-7, with 7 nucleotides matching TRBD2. V lost 5 bases, J lost 2 bases, and 6 bases stayed unmatched. The CDR3 has 14 residues. The germline V gene encodes CDR1 SGHVS and CDR2 FNYEAQ. This CDR3 reads CASSRSGWTYEQYF. As DNA, the CDR3 is TGTGCCAGCAGCCGTAGCGGGTGGACCTACGAGCAGTACTTC.

The rearrangement joins TRBV10-3 to TRBJ1-3; possibly TRBD1 for D (6 bases). This CDR3 spans 14 amino acids. V was clipped by 9 bases and J by 0 bases, with 12 bases between them. CDR1 is ENHRY and CDR2 is SYGVKD in the germline V gene. In DNA, the CDR3 is TGTGCCATAAAACAGGGTCCCTCTGGAAACACCATATATTTT. This gives the protein CAIKQGPSGNTIYF.

The chain links TRBV11-2 to TRBJ2-5, with D possibly being TRBD1 (6 bases). V lost 5 bases and J 9 bases, leaving 19 bases between the germline ends. The CDR3 spans 14 residues. Germline V lookup: CDR1 SGHAT, CDR2 FQNNGV. CDR3 nucleotides: TGTGCCAGCAGCACTGAGTCAGGGGCCCGGTCCCAGTACTTC. Protein product: CASSTESGARSQYF. Based on the CDR3 plus reference TRBV11-2 and TRBJ2-5, the full variable domain is EAGVAQSPRYKIIEKRQSVAFWCNPISGHATLYWYQQILGQGPKLLIQFQNNGVVDDSQLPKDRFSAERLKGVDSTLKIQPAKLEDSAVYLCASSTESGARSQYFGPGTRLLVL.

CDR3 loop: CASSPKAGGVYEQYF. Written as DNA, the CDR3 is TGTGCCAGCTCACCGAAAGCGGGAGGGGTTTACGAGCAGTACTTC. The genes are TRBV18 and TRBJ2-7, with 10 bases lining up with TRBD2. With 3 bases clipped from V and 4 bases from J, the junction kept 6 bases outside the gene matches. The V gene's germline CDR1 is KGHSH and CDR2 LQKENI. The CDR3 extends over 15 amino acids.

V usage is TRBV18 and J usage is TRBJ2-1; 10 bases line up with TRBD2. This CDR3 contains 15 residues. Germline V lookup: CDR1 KGHSH, CDR2 LQKENI. The V gene end was trimmed by 0 bases and the J gene end by 7 bases; junction bases not matched to a gene: 3. The CDR3, as DNA: TGTGCCAGCTCACCACCAGCGGGAGGGAATAATGAGCAGTTCTTC. Its translation is CASSPPAGGNNEQFF.

This clone was detected only a few times. This chain connects TRBV10-1 to TRBJ2-2; 7 nucleotides match TRBD1. The CDR3 spans 15 residues. V shed 3 bases and J 5 bases; nucleotides not matched to a gene: 6. The germline gives CDR1 WNHNN, CDR2 SYGVQD (reference sequence). In DNA, the CDR3 is TGCGCCAGCAGTGATGGCCAGGGGGAGACCGGGGAGCTGTTTTTT. Encoded protein: CASSDGQGETGELFF.

This clone was recorded once. J is TRBJ2-2 and V is TRBV11-2, with 7 positions matching TRBD1. Germline-derived CDR1 and CDR2 are SGHAT and FQNNGV. The CDR3 has 14 amino acids. The trim removed 4 bases at V and 6 bases at J, leaving 5 bases unmatched. CDR3: CASSSNRGPGELFF. CDR3 in DNA: TGTGCCAGCAGCTCGAACAGGGGACCCGGGGAGCTGTTTTTT.

The chain employs TRBV18 and TRBJ2-1; tentative D call: TRBD1 (5 bases). Trimming removed 0 bases from V and 8 bases from J, with 14 bases in between. The germline CDR1 and CDR2 sequences are KGHSH and LQKENI. CDR3 length: 15 residues. The CDR3 DNA reads TGTGCCAGCTCACCACCGTCAAGGGGTTGGGATGAGCAGTTCTTC. It codes for CASSPPSRGWDEQFF.

The genes are TRBV5-1 and TRBJ2-3, with unresolved D. This CDR3 has 14 amino acids. Germline lookup yields CDR1 SGHRS and CDR2 YFSETQ. Trimming removed 4 bases at V and 1 base at J, with 10 bases between. Here the CDR3 DNA reads TGCGCCAGCAGCCCTGGTTTTGGCACAGATACGCAGTATTTT. Translation gives CASSPGFGTDTQYF.

This chain links TRBV5-6 with TRBJ2-2; 7 positions agree with TRBD1. This CDR3 spans 16 amino acids. The ends lost 0 bases at V and 0 bases at J; junction bases unmatched: 2. Germline V gives CDR1 SGHDT, CDR2 YYEEEE. The CDR3 DNA sequence: TGTGCCAGCAGCTTGGTTACAGGGGCGAACACCGGGGAGCTGTTTTTT. This translates into CASSLVTGANTGELFF.

This chain links TRBV6-5 with TRBJ2-3; perhaps TRBD2 as D (6 bases). V gave up 9 bases and J gave up 2 bases, with 15 bases separating them. Germline V gene data show CDR1 as MNHEY and CDR2 as SVGAGI. This CDR3 has 14 amino acids. Here the CDR3 reads CASESAGSTDTQYF. CDR3 in DNA: TGTGCCAGTGAATCGGCGGGGTCCACAGATACGCAGTATTTT.

This chain links TRBV5-5 with TRBJ2-3; TRBD1 agrees at 7 bases. CDR1 SGHKS and CDR2 YYEKEE come from the germline V gene (reference sequence). V dropped 5 bases and J dropped 4; count of bases not matched to a gene: 7. The CDR3 length is 14 residues. The CDR3 DNA follows: TGTGCCAGCAGTTCAATGACAGGGTCAGATACGCAGTATTTT. Encoded protein: CASSSMTGSDTQYF.

As regards this clone: Different DNA sequences within this sample yield the same CDR3. The CDR3 region is CSVVGLAGYNEQFF. For the CDR3, the DNA is TGCAGCGTTGTGGGGTTAGCGGGATACAATGAGCAGTTCTTC. The genes are TRBV29-1 and TRBJ2-1, with 8 positions matching TRBD2. Germline V CDR1 and CDR2: SQVTM, ANQGSEA. With 4 bases clipped from V and 4 bases from J, the junction kept 6 bases outside the gene matches. CDR3 length: 14 amino acids.

V gene TRBV6-5 combines with J gene TRBJ1-2; a possible D gene is TRBD1 (5 bases). The CDR3 runs to 12 residues. V lost 6 bases, J lost 6 bases, and 11 bases lay in between. Germline assignment: CDR1 MNHEY and CDR2 SVGAGI. This CDR3 reads CASRGPRDGYTF. The CDR3 bases are TGTGCCAGCAGGGGACCTCGGGATGGCTACACCTTC.